This T cell receptor beta chain was profiled in a study of shared clonotypes between healthy human individuals. Study results and caveats: Only blood was sampled, and tissue TCR repertoires likely differ from blood ones.

The CDR3 contains 13 residues. Per germline, CDR1 SGHRS and CDR2 YFSETQ. The J segment lost 3 bases and the V segment lost 3 bases, leaving 3 bases of the junction unmatched. Note on this clone: Antigen unknown.

Here immunoSEQ multiplex PCR was the method, and the copy in TCRdb shows in-frame clones only, minus some. Of roughly 1,800,000 clones in the sample, about 95% are singletons; the top ten hold approximately 1%. Naive-designated CD8 cells lacked CD45RO, were positively enriched for CCR7, and omitted terminally differentiated effector memory CD45RA+ cells. Specimen: naive CD8+ T cells sorted from blood. The TCR originated in a man between 18 and 35 years old in good health. The V gene is TRBV5-1, the J gene TRBJ2-7, with 7 bases fitting TRBD1. The CDR3 DNA is TGCGCCAGCAGCTGGGACAGTTTCTACGAGCAGTACTTC. It encodes CASSWDSFYEQYF.